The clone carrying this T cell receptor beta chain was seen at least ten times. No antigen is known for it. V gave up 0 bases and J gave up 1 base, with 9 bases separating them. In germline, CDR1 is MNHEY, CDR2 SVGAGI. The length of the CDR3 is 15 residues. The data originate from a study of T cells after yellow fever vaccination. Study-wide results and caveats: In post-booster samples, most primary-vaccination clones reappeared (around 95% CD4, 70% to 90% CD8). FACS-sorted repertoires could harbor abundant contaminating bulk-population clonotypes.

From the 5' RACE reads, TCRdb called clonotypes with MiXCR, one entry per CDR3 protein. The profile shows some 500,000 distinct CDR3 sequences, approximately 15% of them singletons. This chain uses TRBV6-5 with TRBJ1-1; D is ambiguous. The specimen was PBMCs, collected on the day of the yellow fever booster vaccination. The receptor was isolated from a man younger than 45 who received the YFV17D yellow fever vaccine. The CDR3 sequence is CASSYSTHRNTEAFF. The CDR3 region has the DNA TGTGCCAGCAGTTACTCAACCCATCGGAACACTGAAGCTTTCTTT.